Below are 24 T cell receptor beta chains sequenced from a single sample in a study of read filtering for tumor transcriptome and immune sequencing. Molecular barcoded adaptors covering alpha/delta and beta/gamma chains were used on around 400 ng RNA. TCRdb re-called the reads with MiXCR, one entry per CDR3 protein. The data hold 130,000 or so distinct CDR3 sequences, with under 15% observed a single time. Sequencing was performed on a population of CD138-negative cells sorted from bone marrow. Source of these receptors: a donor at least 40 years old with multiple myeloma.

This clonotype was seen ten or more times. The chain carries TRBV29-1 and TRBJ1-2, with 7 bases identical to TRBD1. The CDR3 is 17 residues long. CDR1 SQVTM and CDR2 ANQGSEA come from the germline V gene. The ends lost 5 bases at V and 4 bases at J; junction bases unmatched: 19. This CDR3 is CSVTLNRGRGPGYGYTF. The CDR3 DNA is TGCAGCGTTACCCTCAACAGGGGCCGCGGACCGGGCTATGGCTACACCTTC.

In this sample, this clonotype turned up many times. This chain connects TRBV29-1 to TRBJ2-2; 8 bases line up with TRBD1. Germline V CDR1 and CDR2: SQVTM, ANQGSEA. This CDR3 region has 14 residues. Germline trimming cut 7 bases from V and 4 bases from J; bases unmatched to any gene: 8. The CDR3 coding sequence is TGCAGCGCACGACAGGGGTTTGGCACCGGGGAGCTGTTTTTT. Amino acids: CSARQGFGTGELFF.

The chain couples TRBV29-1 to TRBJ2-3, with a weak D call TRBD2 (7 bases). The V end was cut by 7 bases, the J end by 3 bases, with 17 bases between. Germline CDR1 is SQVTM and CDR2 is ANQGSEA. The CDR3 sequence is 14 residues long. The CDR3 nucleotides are TGCAGCGGCCTACCGGGGGGCGGGACAGATACGCAGTATTTT. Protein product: CSGLPGGGTDTQYF.

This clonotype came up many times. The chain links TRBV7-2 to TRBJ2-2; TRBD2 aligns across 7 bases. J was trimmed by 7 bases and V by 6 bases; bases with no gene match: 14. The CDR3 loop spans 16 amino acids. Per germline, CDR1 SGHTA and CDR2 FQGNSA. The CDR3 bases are TGTGCCAGCAGGCCTCCCCGGGGCGGGAGTAACGGGGAGCTGTTTTTT. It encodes CASRPPRGGSNGELFF.

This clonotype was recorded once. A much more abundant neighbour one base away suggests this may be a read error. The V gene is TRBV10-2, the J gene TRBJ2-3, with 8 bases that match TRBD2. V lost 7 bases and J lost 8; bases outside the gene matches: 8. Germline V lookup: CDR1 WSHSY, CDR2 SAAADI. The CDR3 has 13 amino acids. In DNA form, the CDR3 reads TGCGCCAGCAAAGCGGGAGAGCCAGGTACGCAGTATTTT. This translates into CASKAGEPGTQYF.

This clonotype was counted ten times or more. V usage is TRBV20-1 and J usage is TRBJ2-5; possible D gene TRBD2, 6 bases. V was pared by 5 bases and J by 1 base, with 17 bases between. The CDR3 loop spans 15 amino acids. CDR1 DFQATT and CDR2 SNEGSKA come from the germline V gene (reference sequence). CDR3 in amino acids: CSAPPGEAGQETQYF. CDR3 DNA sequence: TGCAGTGCTCCGCCGGGAGAAGCGGGCCAAGAGACCCAGTACTTC.

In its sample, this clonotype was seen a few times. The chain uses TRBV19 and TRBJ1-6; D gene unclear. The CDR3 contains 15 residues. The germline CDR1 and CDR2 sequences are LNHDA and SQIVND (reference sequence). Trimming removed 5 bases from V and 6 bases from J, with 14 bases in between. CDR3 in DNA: TGTGCCAGTAGTGCCCCCAGCAGCCTTAATTCACCCCTCCACTTT. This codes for CASSAPSSLNSPLHF.

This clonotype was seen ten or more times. CDR3 DNA sequence: TGTGCCAGCAGCTTTACAGGGGTCTCCTACGAGCAGTACTTC. Encoded protein: CASSFTGVSYEQYF. The chain links TRBV11-3 to TRBJ2-7; 7 bases are a match to TRBD1. V shed 3 bases and J 0 bases; nucleotides not matched to a gene: 2. The germline CDR1 and CDR2 sequences are SGHNT and YENEEA. This CDR3 comprises 14 residues.

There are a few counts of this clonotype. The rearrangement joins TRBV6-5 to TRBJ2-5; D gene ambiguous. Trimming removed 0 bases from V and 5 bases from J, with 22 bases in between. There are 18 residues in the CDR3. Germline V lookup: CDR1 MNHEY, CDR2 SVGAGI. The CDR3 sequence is CASSYSFGGAPSSETQYF. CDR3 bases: TGTGCCAGCAGTTACTCCTTCGGCGGAGCACCCTCCTCTGAGACCCAGTACTTC.

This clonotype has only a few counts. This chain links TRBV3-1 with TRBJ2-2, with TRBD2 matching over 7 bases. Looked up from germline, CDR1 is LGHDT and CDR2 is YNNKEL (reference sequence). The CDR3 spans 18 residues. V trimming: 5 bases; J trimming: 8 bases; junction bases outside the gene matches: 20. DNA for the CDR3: TGTGCCAGCAGCTCCCCCTACTCCGGGACTACTTCGGTAGGGGAGCTGTTTTTT. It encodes CASSSPYSGTTSVGELFF.

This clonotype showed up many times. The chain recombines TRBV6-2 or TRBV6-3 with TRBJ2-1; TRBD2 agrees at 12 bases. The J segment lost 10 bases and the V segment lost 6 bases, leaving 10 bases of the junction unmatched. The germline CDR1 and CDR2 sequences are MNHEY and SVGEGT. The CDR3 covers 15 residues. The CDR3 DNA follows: TGTGCCAGCAGAGCTAGCGGGAGGGCGATCGGGGAGCAGTTCTTC. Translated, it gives CASRASGRAIGEQFF.

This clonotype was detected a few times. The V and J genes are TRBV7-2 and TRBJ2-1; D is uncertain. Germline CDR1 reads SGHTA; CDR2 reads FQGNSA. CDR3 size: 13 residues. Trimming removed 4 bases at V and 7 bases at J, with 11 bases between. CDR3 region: CASSSITQNEQFF. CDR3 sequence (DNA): TGTGCCAGCAGCTCCATAACCCAAAATGAGCAGTTCTTC.

This chain's CDR3 is CASSLELTEQYF. In DNA, the CDR3 is TGTGCCAGCAGCCTAGAGCTTACCGAGCAGTACTTC. V gene TRBV7-9 combines with J gene TRBJ2-7; the D is unclear. V was cut by 5 bases and J by 6 bases, with 11 bases left in between. The germline CDR1 and CDR2 sequences are SEHNR and FQNEAQ (reference sequence). This CDR3 contains 12 residues.

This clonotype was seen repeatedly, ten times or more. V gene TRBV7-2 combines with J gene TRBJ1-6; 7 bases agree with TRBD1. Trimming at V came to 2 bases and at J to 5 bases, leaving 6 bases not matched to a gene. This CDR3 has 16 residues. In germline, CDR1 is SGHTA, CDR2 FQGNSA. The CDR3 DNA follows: TGTGCCAGCAGCTTAAGTGGTGGGACAGATAATTCACCCCTCCACTTT. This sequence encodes CASSLSGGTDNSPLHF.

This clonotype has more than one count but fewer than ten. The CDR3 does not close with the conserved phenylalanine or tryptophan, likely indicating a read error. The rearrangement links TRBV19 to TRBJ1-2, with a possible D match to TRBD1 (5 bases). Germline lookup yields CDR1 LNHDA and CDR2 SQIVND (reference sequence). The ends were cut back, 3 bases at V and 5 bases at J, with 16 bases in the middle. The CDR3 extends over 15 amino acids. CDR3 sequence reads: CASSIHLGTKYGYTL. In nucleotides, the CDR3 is TGTGCCAGTAGTATCCACTTGGGGACCAAATATGGCTACACCCTC.

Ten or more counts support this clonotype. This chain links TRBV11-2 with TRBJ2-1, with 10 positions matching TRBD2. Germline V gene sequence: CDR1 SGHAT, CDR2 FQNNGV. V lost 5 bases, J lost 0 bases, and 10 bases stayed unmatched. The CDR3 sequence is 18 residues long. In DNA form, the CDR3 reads TGTGCCAGCAGCCCCCGCTCTAGCGGGAGTATCTCCTACAATGAGCAGTTCTTC. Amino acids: CASSPRSSGSISYNEQFF.

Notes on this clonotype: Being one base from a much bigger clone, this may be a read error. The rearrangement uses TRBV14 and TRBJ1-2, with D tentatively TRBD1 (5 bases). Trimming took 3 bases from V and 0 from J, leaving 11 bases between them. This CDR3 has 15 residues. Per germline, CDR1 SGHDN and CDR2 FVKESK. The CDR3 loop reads CASSHGSGTNYGYTF. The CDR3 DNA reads TGTGCCAGCAGCCATGGTTCAGGGACTAACTATGGCTACACCTTC.

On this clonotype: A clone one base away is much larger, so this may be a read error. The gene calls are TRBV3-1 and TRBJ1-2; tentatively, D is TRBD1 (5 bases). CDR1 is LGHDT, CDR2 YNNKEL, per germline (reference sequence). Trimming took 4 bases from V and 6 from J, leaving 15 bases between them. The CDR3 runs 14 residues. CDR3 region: CASSRSTGGHGYTF. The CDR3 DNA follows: TGTGCCAGCAGCCGTTCCACAGGCGGCCATGGCTACACCTTC. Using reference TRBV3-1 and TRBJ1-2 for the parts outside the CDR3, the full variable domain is DTAVSQTPKYLVTQMGNDKSIKCEQNLGHDTMYWYKQDSKKFLKIMFSYNNKELIINETVPNRFSPKSPDKAHLNLHINSLELGDSAVYFCASSRSTGGHGYTFGSGTRLTVV.

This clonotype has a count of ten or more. CDR3 nucleotide sequence: TGTGCCAGCAGCTTAGAGGGCGTATCGGCTTACAATGAGCAGTTCTTC. It codes for CASSLEGVSAYNEQFF. The chain has TRBV7-8 and TRBJ2-1, with D hard to call. Per the germline V gene, CDR1 is SGHVS and CDR2 is FQNEAQ. This CDR3 comprises 16 residues. Between the trimmed V and J ends, which lost 1 base and 4 bases, there was a span of 14 bases.

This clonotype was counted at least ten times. In DNA, the CDR3 is TGTGCCAGCAGTTACCTGCCGCGCACAGATACGCAGTATTTT. Protein sequence: CASSYLPRTDTQYF. The chain has TRBV6-5 and TRBJ2-3; D is uncertain. CDR3 length: 14 residues. Germline V lookup: CDR1 MNHEY, CDR2 SVGAGI. Trimming took off 2 bases at V and 1 base at J, with 7 bases between the two ends.

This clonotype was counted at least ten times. The CDR3 region is CASRRAGVGQETQYF. As DNA, the CDR3 is TGCGCCAGTAGAAGGGCGGGAGTGGGACAAGAGACCCAGTACTTC. The chain employs TRBV5-1 and TRBJ2-5, with 7 nucleotides matching TRBD2. The CDR3 is 15 amino acids. Germline-derived CDR1 and CDR2 are SGHRS and YFSETQ. Losses at the gene ends were 8 bases for V and 2 bases for J; bases not matched to a gene: 12.

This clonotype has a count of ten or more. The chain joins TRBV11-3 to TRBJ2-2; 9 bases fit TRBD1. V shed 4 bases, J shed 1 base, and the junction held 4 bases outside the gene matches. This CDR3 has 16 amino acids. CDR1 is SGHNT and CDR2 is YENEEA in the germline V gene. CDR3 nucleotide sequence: TGTGCCAGCAGCTCCTTGGACAGGGGGAACACCGGGGAGCTGTTTTTT. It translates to CASSSLDRGNTGELFF.

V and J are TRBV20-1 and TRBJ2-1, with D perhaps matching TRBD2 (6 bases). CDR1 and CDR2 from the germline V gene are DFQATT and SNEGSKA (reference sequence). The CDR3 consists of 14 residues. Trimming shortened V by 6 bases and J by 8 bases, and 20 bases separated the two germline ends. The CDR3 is CSATLRGPRDEQFF. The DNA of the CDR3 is TGCAGTGCCACCTTGCGGGGCCCCCGGGATGAGCAGTTCTTC.

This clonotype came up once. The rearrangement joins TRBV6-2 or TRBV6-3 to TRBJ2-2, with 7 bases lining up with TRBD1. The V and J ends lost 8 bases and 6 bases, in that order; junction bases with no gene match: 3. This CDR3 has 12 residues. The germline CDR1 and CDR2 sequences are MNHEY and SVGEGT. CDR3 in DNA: TGTGCCAGCGACAGGGCGGCCGGGGAGCTGTTTTTT. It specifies CASDRAAGELFF.